This T cell receptor beta chain is from a study of Ad26.COV2.S vaccination and SARS-CoV-2 variants. About the study: Doses of Ad26.COV2.S were injected into muscle once or twice, 56 days apart.

Sequenced by immunoSEQ multiplex PCR; TCRdb stores in-frame clones only, minus some. The sample holds hundreds of thousands of clones, approximately 88% seen once. The V gene lost 4 bases and the J gene lost 7 bases, with 9 bases spanning the gap. The germline gives CDR1 DFQATT, CDR2 SNEGSKA (reference sequence). The CDR3 loop spans 11 amino acids. Note on this clone: The antigen is undetermined.

Study-wide results and limits: Total T cell responses, in the TCR breadth and depth analyses, may have been underestimated.

Described treatment: some 20 received Ad26.COV2.S at low or high dose, single or two shots; 5 received placebo; per-sample allocation not given. Repertoires come from day 63 after the first vaccine or placebo injection. The J gene is TRBJ2-3, the V gene TRBV20-1; D gene uncertain. This TCR derives from a person aged 18-60 years who received the Ad26.COV2.S COVID-19 vaccine or a placebo. The material sequenced was peripheral blood, taken in a trial of Ad26.COV2.S vaccine versus placebo. CDR3 nucleotides: TGCAGTGCTACCTCTAGTCATACGCAGTATTTT. This encodes CSATSSHTQYF.